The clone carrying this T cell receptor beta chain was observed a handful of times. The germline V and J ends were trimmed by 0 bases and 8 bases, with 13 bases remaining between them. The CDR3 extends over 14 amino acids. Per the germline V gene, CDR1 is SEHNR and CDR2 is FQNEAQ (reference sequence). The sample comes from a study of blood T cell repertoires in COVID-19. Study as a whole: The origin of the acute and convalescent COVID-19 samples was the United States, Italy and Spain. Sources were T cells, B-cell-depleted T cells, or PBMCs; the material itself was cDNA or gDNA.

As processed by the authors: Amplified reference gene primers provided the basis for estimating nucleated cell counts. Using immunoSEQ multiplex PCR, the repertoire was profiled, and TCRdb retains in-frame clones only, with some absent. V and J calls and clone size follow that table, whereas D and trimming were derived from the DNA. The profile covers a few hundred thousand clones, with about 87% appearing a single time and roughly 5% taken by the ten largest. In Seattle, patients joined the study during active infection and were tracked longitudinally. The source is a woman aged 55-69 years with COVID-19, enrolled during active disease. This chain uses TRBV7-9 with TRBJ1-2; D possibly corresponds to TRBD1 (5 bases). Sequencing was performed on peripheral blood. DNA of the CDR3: TGTGCCAGCAGCTTAGCCGCAAGGGGAGGCGGCTACACCTTC. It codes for CASSLAARGGGYTF. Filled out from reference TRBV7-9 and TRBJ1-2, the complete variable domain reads DTGVSQNPRHKITKRGQNVTFRCDPISEHNRLYWYRQTLGQGPEFLTYFQNEAQLEKSRLLSDRFSAERPKGSFSTLEIQRTEQGDSAMYLCASSLAARGGGYTFGSGTRLTVV.